This section outlines one TCR beta chain sequence together with its context. The antigen remains unidentified. Each of the donors was a healthy adult who was HIV-negative and had not had a recent acute infection or vaccination. Using immunoSEQ multiplex PCR, the repertoire was profiled, and TCRdb retains in-frame clones only, with some absent. In the table there are over 2 million clones, approximately 95% of which are singletons. The entry originates in a study of shared clonotypes between healthy human individuals. Study-level information: Donors consisted of a couple of women and three men between 18 and 49.

General study findings and limits: Sharing across a handful of donors was seen in around 5% of naive CD4 clonotypes. Only a few donors were included, so the genetic and exposure-history diversity represented was limited.

The receptor was derived from a man in his late teens or twenties in good health. The source material was naive CD4+ T cells sorted from blood. As to subset: CD45RA+ positively selected.

Written as DNA, the CDR3 is TGTGCCAGCAGAATAGCGGGAGGCTCCTACAATGAGCAGTTCTTC. This gives the protein CASRIAGGSYNEQFF. This chain uses TRBV2 with TRBJ2-1; 10 bases are a match to TRBD2. The junction had 2 bases not matched to a gene; V was cut back by 6 bases and J by 0 bases. The CDR3 totals 15 residues. Germline CDR1 and CDR2: SNHLY and FYNNEI.